These 23 T cell receptor beta chains originate from one sample sequenced in a study of shared clonotypes between healthy human individuals. Profiled with immunoSEQ multiplex PCR; TCRdb holds only in-frame clones, not every one. The data hold about 2.1 million clones, with 93% observed a single time. CD8 cells regarded as naive lacked CD45RO, were positively chosen for CCR7, and omitted terminally differentiated effector memory CD45RA+ cells. Sequenced material: naive CD8+ T cells from PBMCs. The receptors here all came from a man younger than 35 in good health. Some clones in this sample may be carry-over from other donors' samples.

Comment on this clone: The same CDR3 also results from other DNA sequences found in this sample. This chain connects TRBV28 to TRBJ1-1, with D unresolved. Trimming shortened V by 3 bases and J by 2 bases, and 7 bases separated the two germline ends. Germline CDR1 is MDHEN and CDR2 is SYDVKM. CDR3 size: 13 residues. CDR3 nucleotides: TGTGCCAGCAGTTTGATCCTTAACACTGAAGCTTTCTTT. Protein sequence: CASSLILNTEAFF.

CDR3 sequence reads: CASSLLFRRADEQYF. Here the CDR3 DNA reads TGTGCCAGCAGTTTATTATTCCGCCGGGCGGATGAGCAGTACTTC. The rearrangement joins TRBV28 to TRBJ2-7; D gene uncertain. The CDR3 contains 15 residues. Trimming cost V 1 base and J 7 bases, with 17 bases left between them. Germline loops: CDR1 MDHEN, CDR2 SYDVKM.

This chain links TRBV27 with TRBJ1-2; D gene ambiguous. Germline CDR1 is MNHEY and CDR2 is SMNVEV (reference sequence). V was clipped by 4 bases and J by 8 bases, with 14 bases between them. The length of the CDR3 is 13 residues. As DNA, the CDR3 is TGTGCCAGCAGTTCTCACCATATGGGGGGCTACACCTTC. Its protein is CASSSHHMGGYTF.

This clone was seen only once. This rearrangement joins TRBV23-1 to TRBJ2-7, with D perhaps matching TRBD2 (5 bases). TRBV23-1 is classed as an ORF, of uncertain function. Trimming pared 6 bases from V and 0 bases from J, leaving 30 bases between. This CDR3 is built from 20 residues. CDR3 in amino acids: CASSPTLGCQRPDPSYEQYF. In DNA, the CDR3 is TGCGCCAGCAGCCCTACTTTGGGTTGTCAGCGGCCGGACCCCTCCTACGAGCAGTACTTC.

V usage is TRBV27 and J usage is TRBJ2-3; TRBD2 agrees at 8 bases. V trimming: 0 bases; J trimming: 4 bases; junction bases outside the gene matches: 12. Germline lookup yields CDR1 MNHEY and CDR2 SMNVEV (reference sequence). The CDR3 runs 18 residues. The CDR3 region is CASSLSIYGRGVADTQYF. The CDR3 nucleotides are TGTGCCAGCAGTTTATCGATCTACGGGCGGGGGGTAGCAGATACGCAGTATTTT.

The chain combines TRBV27 with TRBJ1-5, with TRBD1 matching 10 bases. The germline gives CDR1 MNHEY, CDR2 SMNVEV (reference sequence). The CDR3 is made up of 13 amino acids. Trimming removed 6 bases from V and 7 bases from J; junction bases left unmatched: 3. The CDR3 spells CASRLTGGQPQHF. CDR3 DNA sequence: TGTGCCAGCAGACTGACAGGGGGCCAGCCCCAGCATTTT.

The chain combines TRBV7-9 with TRBJ2-5, with D tentatively TRBD1 (5 bases). This CDR3 has 15 residues. The ends were cut back, 2 bases at V and 2 bases at J, with 12 bases in the middle. The germline CDR1 and CDR2 sequences are SEHNR and FQNEAQ (reference sequence). The CDR3: CASSLRIRGQETQYF. CDR3 nucleotide sequence: TGTGCCAGCAGCTTAAGGATAAGGGGTCAAGAGACCCAGTACTTC.

This clone was recorded only once. The chain uses TRBV19 and TRBJ2-2; 11 bases are a match to TRBD2. The CDR3 is 16 amino acids. Germline CDR1 is LNHDA and CDR2 is SQIVND (reference sequence). V gave up 5 bases and J gave up 8 bases; unmatched junction bases: 10. The CDR3 loop is CASSEPGLAEMGELFF. The DNA of the CDR3 is TGTGCCAGTAGTGAACCGGGACTAGCGGAAATGGGGGAGCTGTTTTTT. Together with reference TRBV19 and TRBJ2-2, the CDR3 gives the full variable domain: DGGITQSPKYLFRKEGQNVTLSCEQNLNHDAMYWYRQDPGQGLRLIYYSQIVNDFQKGDIAEGYSVSREKKESFPLTVTSAQKNPTAFYLCASSEPGLAEMGELFFGEGSRLTVL.

The chain recombines TRBV4-1 with TRBJ2-1; 11 bases map to TRBD2. Per germline, CDR1 MGHRA and CDR2 YSYEKL. The CDR3 runs to 16 residues. V lost 6 bases to trimming and J lost 1 base; unmatched junction nucleotides: 5. Written as DNA, the CDR3 is TGCGCCAGCAGTTCCCGACTAGCGGGATCCTACAATGAGCAGTTCTTC. Translating it yields CASSSRLAGSYNEQFF.

The chain's CDR3 is CASSLAGMGEGTEAFF. The CDR3 DNA is TGTGCCAGCAGCTTAGCCGGGATGGGGGAGGGGACTGAAGCTTTCTTT. The chain is built from TRBV7-9 and TRBJ1-1; the D gene is possibly TRBD1 (5 bases). V lost 0 bases and J 5 bases, leaving 16 bases between the germline ends. CDR1 is SEHNR and CDR2 is FQNEAQ in the germline V gene (reference sequence). This CDR3 has 16 residues. Supplemented by reference TRBV7-9 and TRBJ1-1, the full variable domain reads DTGVSQNPRHKITKRGQNVTFRCDPISEHNRLYWYRQTLGQGPEFLTYFQNEAQLEKSRLLSDRFSAERPKGSFSTLEIQRTEQGDSAMYLCASSLAGMGEGTEAFFGQGTRLTVV.

Notes on this clone: In the same sample, other DNA sequences code for this CDR3. The chain carries TRBV5-6 and TRBJ2-2; 10 bases are shared with TRBD2. J lost 5 bases, V lost 1 base, and 5 bases had no gene match. The CDR3 consists of 16 residues. From germline, CDR1 is SGHDT and CDR2 YYEEEE. The CDR3 spells CASSLRLAGGTGELFF. CDR3 nucleotide sequence: TGTGCCAGCAGCTTGCGACTAGCGGGCGGAACCGGGGAGCTGTTTTTT.

The chain has TRBV23-1 and TRBJ2-1; 13 bases match TRBD2. TRBV23-1 is marked as an open reading frame, function uncertain. The CDR3 extends over 18 amino acids. V lost 0 bases, J lost 5 bases, and 7 bases stayed unmatched. The CDR3, as DNA: TGCGCCAGCAGTCAATCGGGGACTAGCGGGACCAAAAACAATGAGCAGTTCTTC. This gives the protein CASSQSGTSGTKNNEQFF.

The chain employs TRBV28 and TRBJ2-3, with D perhaps TRBD2 (5 bases). The CDR3 covers 17 residues. Trimming shortened V by 3 bases and J by 4 bases, and 20 bases separated the two germline ends. Germline V gene data show CDR1 as MDHEN and CDR2 as SYDVKM. CDR3 region: CASSFTVSKRSADTQYF. The CDR3 coding sequence is TGTGCCAGCAGTTTCACAGTGAGTAAGCGGTCAGCAGATACGCAGTATTTT. The full variable domain, its missing parts supplied by reference TRBV28 and TRBJ2-3, is DVKVTQSSRYLVKRTGEKVFLECVQDMDHENMFWYRQDPGLGLRLIYFSYDVKMKEKGDIPEGYSVSREKKERFSLILESASTNQTSMYLCASSFTVSKRSADTQYFGPGTRLTVL.

The chain employs TRBV9 and TRBJ2-3, with D maybe TRBD1 (5 bases). CDR1 is SGDLS and CDR2 is YYNGEE in the germline V gene. The CDR3 covers 16 residues. V lost 0 bases and J 2 bases, leaving 13 bases between the germline ends. This chain's CDR3 is CASSVDTGPHTDTQYF. The CDR3 DNA sequence: TGTGCCAGCAGCGTAGATACAGGTCCACACACAGATACGCAGTATTTT.

This clone was found once. The chain carries TRBV5-8 and TRBJ2-7; D not certain. CDR3 length equals 14 residues. V shed 6 bases and J shed 2 bases, with 15 bases lying between them. From germline, CDR1 is SGHTS and CDR2 YDEGEE. CDR3 in DNA: TGTGCCAGCATCCTATTTGGGAACGCCTACGAGCAGTACTTC. Translation: CASILFGNAYEQYF.

CDR3 region: CASSLGTSNPYEQYF. Written as DNA, the CDR3 is TGTGCCAGCAGCTTGGGGACCTCAAACCCCTACGAGCAGTACTTC. This rearrangement joins TRBV7-6 to TRBJ2-7, with D perhaps given as TRBD1 or TRBD2 (5 bases each). CDR3 length: 15 amino acids. CDR1 and CDR2 (germline): SGHVS, FNYEAQ. Trimming cost V 3 bases and J 2 bases, with 14 bases left between them.

The chain's CDR3 is CSGIDRGQSGELFF. The CDR3 region has the DNA TGCAGCGGCATCGACAGGGGGCAGAGCGGGGAGCTGTTTTTT. The V gene is TRBV29-1, the J gene TRBJ2-2, with 10 bases matching TRBD1. After removal of 7 bases from V and 7 bases from J, the junction contained 9 bases not matched to a gene. The CDR3 spans 14 residues. CDR1 and CDR2 from the germline V gene are SQVTM and ANQGSEA.

The chain uses TRBV13 and TRBJ1-1, with D unresolved. The germline gives CDR1 PRHDT, CDR2 FYEKMQ (reference sequence). The germline V and J ends were trimmed by 5 bases and 1 base, with 11 bases remaining between them. CDR3 length: 14 amino acids. CDR3 DNA sequence: TGTGCCAGCAGCACCGACGGTCGGAACACTGAAGCTTTCTTT. Its translation: CASSTDGRNTEAFF.

The V call is TRBV5-1, the J call TRBJ2-1; D may be TRBD2 (6 bases). The ends were cut back, 4 bases at V and 6 bases at J, with 11 bases in the middle. The CDR3 is 13 amino acids. Germline CDR1 and CDR2: SGHRS and YFSETQ. The CDR3, as DNA: TGCGCCAGCAGCCCTCGGGGGTCCAATGAGCAGTTCTTC. Translating it yields CASSPRGSNEQFF.

The V call is TRBV4-3, the J call TRBJ2-7; 7 bases align to TRBD1. CDR3 length: 14 residues. The junction had 8 bases not matched to a gene; V was cut back by 8 bases and J by 1 base. Germline-derived CDR1 and CDR2 are LGHNA and YSLEER. The CDR3: CASRTRTGSYEQYF. The CDR3 DNA reads as TGCGCCAGCCGGACTCGGACAGGTTCCTACGAGCAGTACTTC.

The chain employs TRBV10-2 and TRBJ2-7; D may be TRBD1 (5 bases). The V gene lost 5 bases and the J gene lost 3 bases, with 14 bases spanning the gap. The germline V gene encodes CDR1 WSHSY and CDR2 SAAADI. This CDR3 region has 14 residues. The CDR3 here is CASSNPLGDYEQYF. DNA of the CDR3: TGCGCCAGCAGTAACCCCCTAGGGGACTACGAGCAGTACTTC.

This sequence joins TRBV25-1 and TRBJ1-3; 7 nucleotides line up with TRBD1. The J segment lost 2 bases and the V segment lost 5 bases, leaving 3 bases of the junction unmatched. This CDR3 comprises 14 residues. Germline loops: CDR1 MGHDK, CDR2 SYGVNS. This CDR3 is CASSFTGAGNTIYF. CDR3 coding DNA: TGTGCCAGCAGTTTTACAGGGGCTGGAAACACCATATATTTT.

This rearrangement joins TRBV19 to TRBJ1-3; D gene uncertain. The CDR3 length is 16 residues. The V gene lost 8 bases and the J gene lost 2 bases, with 19 bases spanning the gap. Looked up from germline, CDR1 is LNHDA and CDR2 is SQIVND (reference sequence). The CDR3: CASQEGSRDTGNTIYF. CDR3 nucleotides: TGTGCCAGTCAGGAGGGCAGTAGAGATACTGGAAACACCATATATTTT. The variable domain in full, with the rest retrieved from reference TRBV19 and TRBJ1-3, is DGGITQSPKYLFRKEGQNVTLSCEQNLNHDAMYWYRQDPGQGLRLIYYSQIVNDFQKGDIAEGYSVSREKKESFPLTVTSAQKNPTAFYLCASQEGSRDTGNTIYFGEGSWLTVV.